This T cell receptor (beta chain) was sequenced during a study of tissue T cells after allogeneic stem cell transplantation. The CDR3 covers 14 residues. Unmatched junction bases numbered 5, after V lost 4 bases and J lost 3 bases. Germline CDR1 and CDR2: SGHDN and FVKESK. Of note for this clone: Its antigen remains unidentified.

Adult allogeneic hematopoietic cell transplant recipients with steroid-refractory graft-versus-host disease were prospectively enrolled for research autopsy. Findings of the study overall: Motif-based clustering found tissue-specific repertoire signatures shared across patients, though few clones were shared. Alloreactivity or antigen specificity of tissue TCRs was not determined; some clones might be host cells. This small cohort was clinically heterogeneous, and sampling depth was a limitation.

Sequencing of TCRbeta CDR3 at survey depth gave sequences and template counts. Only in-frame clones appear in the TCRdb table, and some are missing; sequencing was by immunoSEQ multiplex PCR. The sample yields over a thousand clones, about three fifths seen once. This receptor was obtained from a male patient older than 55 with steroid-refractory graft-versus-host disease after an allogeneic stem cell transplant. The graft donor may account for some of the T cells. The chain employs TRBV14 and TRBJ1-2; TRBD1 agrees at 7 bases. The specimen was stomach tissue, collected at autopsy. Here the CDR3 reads CASSLIGTDYGYTF. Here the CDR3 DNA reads TGTGCCAGCAGCCTTATCGGGACAGACTATGGCTACACCTTC. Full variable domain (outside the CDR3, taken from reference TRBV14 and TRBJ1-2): EAGVTQFPSHSVIEKGQTVTLRCDPISGHDNLYWYRRVMGKEIKFLLHFVKESKQDESGMPNNRFLAERTGGTYSTLKVQPAELEDSGVYFCASSLIGTDYGYTFGSGTRLTVV.